The sequence of this TCR beta chain was determined in a study of blood T cell repertoires in COVID-19. There are 14 residues in the CDR3. Germline V lookup: CDR1 MNHNS, CDR2 SASEGT. The V and J ends lost 3 bases and 8 bases, in that order; junction bases with no gene match: 9. Authors' analysis steps: Nucleated cell counts were estimated from reference gene primer amplification. Sequencing was performed with immunoSEQ multiplex PCR; in TCRdb, only in-frame clones are kept and a portion is missing. V, J and clone size derive from that table, while D and trimming were established from the DNA sequence. The data contain about 210,000 clones, 88% of them singletons.

The sample taken for sequencing was peripheral blood. The chain is built from TRBV6-1 and TRBJ1-2; TRBD1 aligns across 7 bases. This TCR came from a man younger than 35 with active or convalescent COVID-19. The CDR3 sequence: CASSDSQGSGGYTF. For the CDR3, the DNA is TGTGCCAGCAGTGATTCACAGGGGTCTGGAGGCTACACCTTC.